This passage covers 14 T cell receptor beta chains from one sample sequenced in a study of T-cell memory formation after mild COVID-19. Each CDR3 protein gets one entry after TCRdb re-called the 5' RACE reads with MiXCR. This sample carries over 130,000 distinct CDR3 sequences, 13% to 15% of them seen once, and the ten largest clones take about 26%. Input material: PBMCs or a T cell subset sorted from them (not recorded which). These receptors were obtained from an adult woman who had mild COVID-19 (a few samples of this study predate the infection). Cell type and time point are not known.

The V call is TRBV19, the J call TRBJ1-5; 10 bases are a match to TRBD1. The CDR3 is 15 residues long. Germline assignment: CDR1 LNHDA and CDR2 SQIVND (reference sequence). The V gene end was trimmed by 5 bases and the J gene end by 7 bases; junction bases not matched to a gene: 8. The CDR3 DNA reads as TGTGCCAGTAGTCCAGACAGGGGGCGAAGCCAGCCCCAGCATTTT. This sequence encodes CASSPDRGRSQPQHF. The full variable domain, with the rest looked up from reference TRBV19 and TRBJ1-5, is DGGITQSPKYLFRKEGQNVTLSCEQNLNHDAMYWYRQDPGQGLRLIYYSQIVNDFQKGDIAEGYSVSREKKESFPLTVTSAQKNPTAFYLCASSPDRGRSQPQHFGDGTRLSIL.

The sample holds a few counts of this clonotype. The rearrangement uses TRBV12-3 or TRBV12-4 and TRBJ1-5, with D unclear. CDR3 length: 14 amino acids. V lost 0 bases and J lost 7, with 10 bases in between. CDR3 residues: CASSLAVGFQPQHF. CDR3 in DNA: TGTGCCAGCAGTTTAGCGGTAGGGTTCCAGCCCCAGCATTTT.

The chain recombines TRBV29-1 with TRBJ2-3, with D perhaps being TRBD1 or TRBD2 (5 bases each). This CDR3 contains 12 residues. The germline V and J ends were trimmed by 3 bases and 4 bases, with 8 bases remaining between them. CDR1 is SQVTM, CDR2 ANQGSEA, per germline. The CDR3 DNA reads as TGCAGCGTTGAGGGGGACCCAGATACGCAGTATTTT. Amino acid sequence: CSVEGDPDTQYF.

The chain couples TRBV6-2 or TRBV6-3 to TRBJ2-7; 8 bases are shared with TRBD2. CDR3 length: 20 residues. V was pared by 0 bases and J by 4 bases, with 20 bases of the junction left unmatched. CDR1 and CDR2 from the germline V gene are MNHEY and SVGEGT. The CDR3 sequence: CASSYSSSSPTLTSAYEQYF. The CDR3 DNA reads as TGTGCCAGCAGTTACTCGAGTAGTTCCCCTACCCTGACTAGCGCTTACGAGCAGTACTTC.

The chain is built from TRBV3-1 and TRBJ2-5; D unresolved. In germline, CDR1 is LGHDT, CDR2 YNNKEL (reference sequence). V lost 1 base, J lost 4 bases, and 13 bases lay in between. The CDR3 covers 15 residues. CDR3 protein: CASSQGPGSRETQYF. The CDR3 nucleotides read TGTGCCAGCAGCCAAGGGCCGGGCAGTCGAGAGACCCAGTACTTC.

This rearrangement joins TRBV5-6 to TRBJ1-4; 9 positions agree with TRBD1. The germline CDR1 and CDR2 sequences are SGHDT and YYEEEE. Losses at the gene ends were 4 bases for V and 5 bases for J; bases not matched to a gene: 6. The CDR3 loop spans 15 amino acids. In DNA form, the CDR3 reads TGTGCCAGCAGCGAGGGACAGGGCATGAATGAAAAACTGTTTTTT. Translated, it gives CASSEGQGMNEKLFF.

The chain combines TRBV27 with TRBJ2-1; D gene unclear. Trimming took 3 bases from V and 9 from J, leaving 6 bases between them. Germline V lookup: CDR1 MNHEY, CDR2 SMNVEV (reference sequence). The CDR3 spans 11 residues. CDR3 DNA: TGTGCCAGCAGTTTCTCCGGTGAGCAGTTCTTC. Protein sequence: CASSFSGEQFF.

The chain links TRBV20-1 to TRBJ2-5; TRBD2 might be the D (5 bases). The V gene's germline CDR1 is DFQATT and CDR2 SNEGSKA (reference sequence). Deletions cut 6 bases from V and 3 bases from J, with 32 bases between. The CDR3 extends over 19 amino acids. The CDR3 sequence is CSATTPGLMESGWEETQYF. The DNA of the CDR3 is TGCAGTGCGACCACGCCCGGTCTTATGGAAAGCGGTTGGGAAGAGACCCAGTACTTC.

The CDR3 spells CASSWGHTSYEQYF. The DNA for the CDR3 is TGTGCCAGCAGCTGGGGACATACGTCCTACGAGCAGTACTTC. The gene calls are TRBV5-4 and TRBJ2-7; perhaps TRBD1 as D (6 bases). The CDR3 extends over 14 amino acids. CDR1 and CDR2 (germline): SGHNT, YYREEE (reference sequence). Trimming took off 3 bases at V and 1 base at J, with 11 bases between the two ends. The full variable domain, in which reference TRBV5-4 and TRBJ2-7 provide the parts outside the CDR3, is ETGVTQSPTHLIKTRGQQVTLRCSSQSGHNTVSWYQQALGQGPQFIFQYYREEENGRGNFPPRFSGLQFPNYSSELNVNALELDDSALYLCASSWGHTSYEQYFGPGTRLTVT.

A few counts support this clonotype. J is TRBJ1-5 and V is TRBV10-3; a possible D gene is TRBD1 (5 bases). V was cut by 0 bases and J by 7 bases, with 10 bases left in between. Germline V gene lookup returns CDR1 ENHRY and CDR2 SYGVKD. The CDR3 runs to 14 residues. The CDR3, as DNA: TGTGCCATCAGTGAGTCCAGGGAGAACCAGCCCCAGCATTTT. It yields the protein CAISESRENQPQHF.

This clonotype has only a few counts. The rearrangement uses TRBV4-2 and TRBJ2-7, with 9 bases fitting TRBD2. V gave up 4 bases and J gave up 3 bases; unmatched junction bases: 10. The CDR3 is 16 amino acids. Looked up from germline, CDR1 is LGHNA and CDR2 is YNFKEQ. This CDR3 is CASSPPAAGGHYEQYF. The CDR3 nucleotides are TGTGCCAGCAGCCCTCCGGCAGCGGGAGGTCACTACGAGCAGTACTTC.

J is TRBJ1-5 and V is TRBV5-6; D gene unclear. This CDR3 has 14 residues. V lost 3 bases, J lost 0 bases, and 7 bases lay in between. Germline CDR1 reads SGHDT; CDR2 reads YYEEEE. DNA of the CDR3: TGTGCCAGCAGCTCGTCTCCTAGCAATCAGCCCCAGCATTTT. The encoded protein is CASSSSPSNQPQHF.

This clonotype showed up just a few times. The genes are TRBV7-9 and TRBJ2-5, with 8 bases identical to TRBD1. CDR1 SEHNR and CDR2 FQNEAQ come from the germline V gene (reference sequence). Trimming at V came to 1 base and at J to 3 bases, leaving 1 base not matched to a gene. This CDR3 is 14 amino acids long. In nucleotides, the CDR3 is TGTGCCAGCAGCTTAGGGGGACAGGAAGAGACCCAGTACTTC. Translated, it gives CASSLGGQEETQYF.

The sample holds a few counts of this clonotype. The chain recombines TRBV27 with TRBJ2-1; 11 nucleotides match TRBD2. The V and J ends lost 5 bases and 5 bases, in that order; junction bases with no gene match: 8. The CDR3 runs 16 residues. Germline assignment: CDR1 MNHEY and CDR2 SMNVEV (reference sequence). CDR3 nucleotide sequence: TGTGCCAGCAGTCGGGGACTAGCGGAAACGGACAATGAGCAGTTCTTC. Its translation is CASSRGLAETDNEQFF.